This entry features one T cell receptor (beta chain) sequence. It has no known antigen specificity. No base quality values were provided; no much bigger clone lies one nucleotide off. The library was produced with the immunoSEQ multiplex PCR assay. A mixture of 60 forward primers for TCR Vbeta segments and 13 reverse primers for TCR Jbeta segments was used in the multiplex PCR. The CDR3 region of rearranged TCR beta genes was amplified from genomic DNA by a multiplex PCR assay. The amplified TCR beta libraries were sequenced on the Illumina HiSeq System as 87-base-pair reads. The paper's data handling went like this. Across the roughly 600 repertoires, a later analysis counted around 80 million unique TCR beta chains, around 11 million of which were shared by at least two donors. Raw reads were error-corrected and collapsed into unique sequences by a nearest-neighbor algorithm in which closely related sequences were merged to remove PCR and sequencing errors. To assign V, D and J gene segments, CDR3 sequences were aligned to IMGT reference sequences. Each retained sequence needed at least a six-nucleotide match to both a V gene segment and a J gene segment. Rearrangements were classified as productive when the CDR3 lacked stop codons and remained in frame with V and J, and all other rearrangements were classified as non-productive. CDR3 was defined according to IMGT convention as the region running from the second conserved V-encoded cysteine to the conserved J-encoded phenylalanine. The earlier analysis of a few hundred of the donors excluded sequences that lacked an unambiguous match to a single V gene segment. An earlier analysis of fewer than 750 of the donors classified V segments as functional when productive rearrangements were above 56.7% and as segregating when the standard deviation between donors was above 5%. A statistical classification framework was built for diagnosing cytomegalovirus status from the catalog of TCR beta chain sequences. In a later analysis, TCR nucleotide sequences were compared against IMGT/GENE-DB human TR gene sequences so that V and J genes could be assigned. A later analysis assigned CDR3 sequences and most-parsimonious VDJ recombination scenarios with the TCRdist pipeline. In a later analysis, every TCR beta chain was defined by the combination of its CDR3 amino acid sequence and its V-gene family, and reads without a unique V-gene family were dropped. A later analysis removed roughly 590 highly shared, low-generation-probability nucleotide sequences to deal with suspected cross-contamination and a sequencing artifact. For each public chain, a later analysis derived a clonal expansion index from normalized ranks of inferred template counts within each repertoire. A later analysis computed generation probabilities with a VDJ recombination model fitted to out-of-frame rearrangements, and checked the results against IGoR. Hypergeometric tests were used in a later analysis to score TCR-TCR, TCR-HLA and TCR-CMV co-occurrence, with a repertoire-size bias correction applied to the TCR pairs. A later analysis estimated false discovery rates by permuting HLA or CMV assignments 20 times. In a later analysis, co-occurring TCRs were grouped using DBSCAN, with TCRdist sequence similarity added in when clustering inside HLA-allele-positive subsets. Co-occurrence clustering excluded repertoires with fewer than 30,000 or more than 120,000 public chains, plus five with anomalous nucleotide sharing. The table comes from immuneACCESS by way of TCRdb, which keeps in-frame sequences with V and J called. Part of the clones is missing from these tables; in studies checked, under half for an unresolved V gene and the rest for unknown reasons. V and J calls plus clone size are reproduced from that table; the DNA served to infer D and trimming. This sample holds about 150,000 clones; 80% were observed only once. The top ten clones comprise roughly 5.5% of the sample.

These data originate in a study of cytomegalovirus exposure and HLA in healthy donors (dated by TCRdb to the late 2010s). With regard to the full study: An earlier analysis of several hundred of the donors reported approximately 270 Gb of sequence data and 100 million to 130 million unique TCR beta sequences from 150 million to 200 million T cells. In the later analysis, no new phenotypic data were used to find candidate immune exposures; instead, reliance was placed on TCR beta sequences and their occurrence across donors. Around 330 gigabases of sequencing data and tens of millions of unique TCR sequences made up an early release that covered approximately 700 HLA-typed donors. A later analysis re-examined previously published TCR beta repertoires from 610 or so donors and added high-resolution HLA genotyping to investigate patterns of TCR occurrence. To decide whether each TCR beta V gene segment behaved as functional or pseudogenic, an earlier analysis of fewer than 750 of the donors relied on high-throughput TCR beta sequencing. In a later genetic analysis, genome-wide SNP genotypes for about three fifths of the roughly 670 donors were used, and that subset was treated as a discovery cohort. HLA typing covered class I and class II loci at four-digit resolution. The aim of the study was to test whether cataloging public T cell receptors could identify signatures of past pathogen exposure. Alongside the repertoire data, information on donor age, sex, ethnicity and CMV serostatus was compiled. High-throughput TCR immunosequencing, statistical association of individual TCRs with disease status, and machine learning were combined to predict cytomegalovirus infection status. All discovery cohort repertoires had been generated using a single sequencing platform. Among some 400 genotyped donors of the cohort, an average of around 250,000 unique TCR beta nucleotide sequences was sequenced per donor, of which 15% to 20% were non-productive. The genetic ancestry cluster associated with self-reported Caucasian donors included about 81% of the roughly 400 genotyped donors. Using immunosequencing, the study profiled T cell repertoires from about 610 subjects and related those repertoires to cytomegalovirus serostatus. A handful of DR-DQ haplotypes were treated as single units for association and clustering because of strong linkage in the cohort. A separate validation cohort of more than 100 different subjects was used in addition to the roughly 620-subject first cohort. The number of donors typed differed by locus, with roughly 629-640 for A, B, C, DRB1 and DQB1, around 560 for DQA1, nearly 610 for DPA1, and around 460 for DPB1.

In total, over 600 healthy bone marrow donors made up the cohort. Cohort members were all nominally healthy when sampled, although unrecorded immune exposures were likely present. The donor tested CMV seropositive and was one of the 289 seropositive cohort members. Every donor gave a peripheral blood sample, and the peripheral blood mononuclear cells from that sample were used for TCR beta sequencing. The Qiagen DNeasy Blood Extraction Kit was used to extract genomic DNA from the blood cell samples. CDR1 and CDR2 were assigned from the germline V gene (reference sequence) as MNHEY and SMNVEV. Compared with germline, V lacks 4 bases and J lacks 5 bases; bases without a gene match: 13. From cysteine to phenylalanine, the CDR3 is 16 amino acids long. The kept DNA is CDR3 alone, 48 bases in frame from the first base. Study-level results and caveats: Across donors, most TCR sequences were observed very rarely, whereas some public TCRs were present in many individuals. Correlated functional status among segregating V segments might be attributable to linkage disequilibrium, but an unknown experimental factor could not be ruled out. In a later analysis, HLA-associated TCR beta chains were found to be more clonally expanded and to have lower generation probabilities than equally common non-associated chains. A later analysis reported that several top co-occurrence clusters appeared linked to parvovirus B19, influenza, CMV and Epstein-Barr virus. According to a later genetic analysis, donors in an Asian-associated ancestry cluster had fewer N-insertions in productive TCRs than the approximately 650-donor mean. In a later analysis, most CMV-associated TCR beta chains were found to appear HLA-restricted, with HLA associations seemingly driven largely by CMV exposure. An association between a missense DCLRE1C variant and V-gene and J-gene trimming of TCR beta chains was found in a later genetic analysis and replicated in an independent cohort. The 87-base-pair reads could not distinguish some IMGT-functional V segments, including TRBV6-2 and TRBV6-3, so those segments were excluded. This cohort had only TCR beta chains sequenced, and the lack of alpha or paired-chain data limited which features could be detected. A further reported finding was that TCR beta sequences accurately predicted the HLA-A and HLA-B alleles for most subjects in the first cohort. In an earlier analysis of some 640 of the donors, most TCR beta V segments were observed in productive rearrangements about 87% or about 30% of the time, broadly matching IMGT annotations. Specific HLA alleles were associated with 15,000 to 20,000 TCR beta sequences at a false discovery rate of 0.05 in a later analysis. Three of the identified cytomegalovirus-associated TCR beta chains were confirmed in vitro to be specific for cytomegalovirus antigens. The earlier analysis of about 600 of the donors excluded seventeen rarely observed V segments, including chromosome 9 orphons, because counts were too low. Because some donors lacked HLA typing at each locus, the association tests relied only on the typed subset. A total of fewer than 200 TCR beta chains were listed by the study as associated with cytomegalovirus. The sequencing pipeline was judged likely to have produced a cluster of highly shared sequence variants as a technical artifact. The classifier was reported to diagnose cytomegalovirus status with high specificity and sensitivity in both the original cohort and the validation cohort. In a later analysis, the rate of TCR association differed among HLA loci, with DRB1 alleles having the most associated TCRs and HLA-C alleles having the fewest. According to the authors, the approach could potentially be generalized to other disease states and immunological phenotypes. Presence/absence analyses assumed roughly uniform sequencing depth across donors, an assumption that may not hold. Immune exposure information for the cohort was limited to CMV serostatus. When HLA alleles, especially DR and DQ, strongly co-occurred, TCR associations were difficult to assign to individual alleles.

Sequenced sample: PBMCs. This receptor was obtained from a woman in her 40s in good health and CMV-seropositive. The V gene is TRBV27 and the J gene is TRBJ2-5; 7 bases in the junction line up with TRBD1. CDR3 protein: CASSSPVGGGLETQYF. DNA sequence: TGTGCCAGCAGTTCCCCAGTAGGGGGCGGGTTGGAGACCCAGTACTTC.